Presented here are 14 T cell receptor beta chains from one specimen sequenced in a study of T-cell memory formation after mild COVID-19. TCRdb passed the 5' RACE reads through MiXCR, listing each CDR3 protein once. The sample records a few hundred thousand distinct CDR3 sequences, 13% to 15% being singletons. Specimen: PBMCs or a T cell subset sorted from them (not recorded which). These receptors were collected from a man younger than 30 who had mild COVID-19 (a few samples of this study predate the infection). Cell type and time point are not known.

The genes are TRBV7-2 and TRBJ2-7, with TRBD2 as a possible D gene (6 bases). The CDR3 runs 15 residues. Per the germline V gene, CDR1 is SGHTA and CDR2 is FQGNSA. V lost 5 bases to trimming and J lost 6 bases, with 20 bases between them. The CDR3 spells CASSASGGFLGEQYV. The CDR3, as DNA: TGTGCCAGCAGCGCTTCCGGGGGTTTCCTAGGCGAGCAGTACGTC.

This clonotype showed up just a few times. The chain employs TRBV3-1 and TRBJ2-1, with TRBD1 identical over 10 bases. V shed 4 bases and J 7 bases; nucleotides not matched to a gene: 4. Germline-derived CDR1 and CDR2 are LGHDT and YNNKEL (reference sequence). The CDR3 has 14 amino acids. The CDR3 DNA reads as TGTGCCAGCAGCCGGGGACAGGGGCTAAATGAGCAGTTCTTC. This codes for CASSRGQGLNEQFF.

There are a few counts of this clonotype. This sequence joins TRBV2 and TRBJ1-5; D might be TRBD1 (5 bases). In germline, CDR1 is SNHLY, CDR2 FYNNEI. Trimming removed 5 bases at V and 0 bases at J, with 11 bases between. The CDR3 loop spans 15 amino acids. In DNA, the CDR3 is TGTGCCAGCAGTACCGGGACGGCTAGCAATCAGCCCCAGCATTTT. It yields the protein CASSTGTASNQPQHF.

This clonotype was counted many times. The genes are TRBV19 and TRBJ1-5, with D unresolved. The V end lost 2 bases, the J end lost 9 bases, and 11 bases lay between the germline ends. Germline V gene data show CDR1 as LNHDA and CDR2 as SQIVND (reference sequence). The CDR3 has 13 residues. The CDR3, as DNA: TGTGCCAGTAGTATATCTGCATCATTGCCCCAGCATTTT. Its protein is CASSISASLPQHF.

This clonotype was seen more than once but under ten times. This chain links TRBV6-2 or TRBV6-3 with TRBJ2-6; perhaps TRBD1 as D (7 bases). The CDR3 has 17 residues. Deletions cut 6 bases from V and 4 bases from J, with 19 bases between. Germline values: CDR1 MNHEY, CDR2 SVGEGT. The CDR3: CASSPVEGANGANVLTF. CDR3 coding DNA: TGTGCCAGCAGCCCAGTGGAGGGGGCGAACGGGGCCAACGTCCTGACTTTC.

The rearrangement uses TRBV19 and TRBJ2-5; 10 bases agree with TRBD1. With V trimmed by 4 bases and J by 0 bases, 11 bases remained unmatched. CDR1 is LNHDA and CDR2 is SQIVND in the germline V gene (reference sequence). This CDR3 comprises 18 residues. The CDR3 is CASSKTHPGQGYQETQYF. The CDR3 DNA is TGTGCCAGTAGTAAAACTCATCCGGGACAGGGGTACCAAGAGACCCAGTACTTC. Full variable domain (outside the CDR3, taken from reference TRBV19 and TRBJ2-5): DGGITQSPKYLFRKEGQNVTLSCEQNLNHDAMYWYRQDPGQGLRLIYYSQIVNDFQKGDIAEGYSVSREKKESFPLTVTSAQKNPTAFYLCASSKTHPGQGYQETQYFGPGTRLLVL.

V gene TRBV5-5 combines with J gene TRBJ1-1; D is unresolved. Trimming stripped 1 base from V and 5 bases from J, with 12 bases between. CDR1 and CDR2 from the germline V gene are SGHKS and YYEKEE (reference sequence). The CDR3 is 14 amino acids. The CDR3 protein is CASSLLEGGTEAFF. CDR3 nucleotide sequence: TGTGCCAGCAGCTTGCTAGAGGGAGGGACTGAAGCTTTCTTT.

This clonotype was seen more than once but under ten times. The chain couples TRBV10-2 to TRBJ1-6; perhaps TRBD1 as D (6 bases). The germline V and J ends were trimmed by 10 bases and 7 bases, with 17 bases remaining between them. The CDR3 consists of 14 residues. From germline, CDR1 is WSHSY and CDR2 SAAADI. The CDR3 sequence: CANPTGGLNSPLHF. CDR3 DNA sequence: TGCGCCAACCCTACCGGGGGCCTCAATTCACCCCTCCACTTT.

This clonotype was recorded a few times. The rearrangement uses TRBV12-3 or TRBV12-4 and TRBJ2-7; 9 bases are shared with TRBD1. J gave up 2 bases and V 5 bases, and 4 bases lay outside the gene matches. The CDR3 totals 14 residues. Written as DNA, the CDR3 is TGTGCCAGCAGTCCACGGACAGGGGCCTACGAGCAGTACTTC. Amino acids: CASSPRTGAYEQYF.

This clonotype showed up just a few times. The chain carries TRBV29-1 and TRBJ2-1; TRBD1 agrees at 9 bases. The length of the CDR3 is 14 residues. Losses at the gene ends were 5 bases for V and 4 bases for J; bases not matched to a gene: 6. Germline values: CDR1 SQVTM, CDR2 ANQGSEA. As DNA, the CDR3 is TGCAGCGTTTCCCGGGACAGGGAGTACAATGAGCAGTTCTTC. Protein: CSVSRDREYNEQFF.

There are many counts of this clonotype. The CDR3 spells CASSLRGGRNNYEQYF. The CDR3 DNA is TGCGCCAGCAGCTTGAGGGGGGGCCGTAACAACTACGAGCAGTACTTC. The V and J genes are TRBV5-1 and TRBJ2-7; D may be TRBD2 (7 bases). Germline CDR1 and CDR2: SGHRS and YFSETQ. This CDR3 contains 16 residues. V was pared by 1 base and J by 3 bases, with 17 bases between.

This clonotype was seen more than once but under ten times. CDR3 bases: TGTGCCAGCAGTTTAGTTGGTGGCGGCGGCTACACCTTC. Its translation: CASSLVGGGGYTF. The gene calls are TRBV12-3 or TRBV12-4 and TRBJ1-2, with D uncertain. With 1 base removed from V and 8 bases from J, the gap between germline ends came to 11 bases. This CDR3 spans 13 amino acids.

The chain recombines TRBV20-1 with TRBJ2-5; D is unclear. This CDR3 spans 12 amino acids. Per germline, CDR1 DFQATT and CDR2 SNEGSKA (reference sequence). V lost 4 bases and J 4 bases, leaving 10 bases between the germline ends. The CDR3 DNA follows: TGCAGTGCTACCTCATCGAGAGAGACCCAGTACTTC. This codes for CSATSSRETQYF.

The CDR3 DNA reads TGTGCCAGCAGTTTTGGGGGGCAGAAAGAGCAGTACGTC. Amino acids: CASSFGGQKEQYV. The chain uses TRBV6-2 or TRBV6-3 and TRBJ2-7, with D perhaps assigned TRBD1 or TRBD2 (6 bases each). CDR1 is MNHEY, CDR2 SVGEGT, per germline. This CDR3 is built from 13 residues. V was trimmed by 4 bases and J by 7 bases, leaving 14 bases between them.